This T cell receptor beta chain was profiled in a study of response to subunit inactivated influenza vaccine. Overall study results and limits: The authors offered the suggestion that each seasonal influenza vaccination recruits few new T cells.

Using its own MiXCR run on the RT-PCR reads, TCRdb lists one record per CDR3 protein. Of 550,000 to 800,000 distinct CDR3 sequences listed, 14% are singletons. Per the germline V gene, CDR1 is DFQATT and CDR2 is SNEGSKA (reference sequence). The CDR3 length is 8 residues. Trimming cost V 7 bases and J 8 bases, with 5 bases left between them. This clonotype was observed a few times. Antigen: not known. The specimen comprised PBMCs from blood, sampled 14 days before vaccination. V usage is TRBV20-1 and J usage is TRBJ1-1, with unresolved D. The receptor comes from a man over 45 who received an inactivated influenza vaccine. The CDR3 DNA reads TGCAGTGACTCGGAAGCTTTCTTT. Translated: CSDSEAFF.